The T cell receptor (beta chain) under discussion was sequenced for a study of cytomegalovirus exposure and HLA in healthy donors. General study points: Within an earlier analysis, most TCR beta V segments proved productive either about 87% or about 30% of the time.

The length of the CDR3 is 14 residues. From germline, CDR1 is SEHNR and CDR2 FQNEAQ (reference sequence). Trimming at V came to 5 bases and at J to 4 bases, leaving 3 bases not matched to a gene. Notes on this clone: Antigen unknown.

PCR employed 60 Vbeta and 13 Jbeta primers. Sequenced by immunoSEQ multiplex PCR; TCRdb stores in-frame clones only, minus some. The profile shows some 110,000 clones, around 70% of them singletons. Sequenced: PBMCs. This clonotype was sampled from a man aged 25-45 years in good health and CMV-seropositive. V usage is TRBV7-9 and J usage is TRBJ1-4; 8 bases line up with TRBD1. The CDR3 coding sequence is TGTGCCAGCAGCGCGGGACAGGATAATGAAAAACTGTTTTTT. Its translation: CASSAGQDNEKLFF.